The clone carrying this TCR beta chain occurred many times. This sample is part of a study of patients and donors after allogeneic stem cell transplantation. The CDR3 loop spans 14 amino acids. After removal of 2 bases from V and 5 bases from J, the junction contained 4 bases not matched to a gene. TCRdb re-called the RT-PCR reads with MiXCR, one entry per CDR3 protein. The table records more than 75,000 distinct CDR3 sequences, around 5% of them present only once. J is TRBJ1-1 and V is TRBV12-3 or TRBV12-4, with 8 nucleotides matching TRBD1. The receptor was derived from a human donor who was either an allogeneic HSCT recipient or a stem cell or donor lymphocyte infusion donor (not recorded which). It is not recorded whose cells these are; they may come from a transplant donor. Sequenced material: blood, either unsorted or a sorted T cell fraction (not recorded which). CDR3 sequence reads: CASSLTGGKTEAFF. CDR3 bases: TGTGCCAGCAGTTTAACAGGGGGAAAGACTGAAGCTTTCTTT.